A single sample is the source of the 29 T cell receptor beta chains below, sequenced in a study of CD8 T cells in Susac syndrome. It was with random hexamers that roughly 0.45 to 1 ug RNA was reverse transcribed. TCRdb analysed the immunoSEQ multiplex PCR reads with MiXCR anew, one entry per CDR3 protein. The sample has about 120,000 distinct CDR3 sequences; around 90% are singletons. Sequencing was carried out using CD4+ T cells from PBMCs. The origin of the receptors is a human donor in good health.

This rearrangement joins TRBV4-3 to TRBJ2-7, with D maybe TRBD2 (5 bases). Germline loops: CDR1 LGHNA, CDR2 YSLEER. The CDR3 length is 15 residues. Trimming took off 3 bases at V and 0 bases at J, with 12 bases between the two ends. In nucleotides, the CDR3 is TGCGCCAGCAGCCAGGAGAGCGGACCCTCCTACGAGCAGTACTTC. Residues: CASSQESGPSYEQYF.

The chain employs TRBV28 and TRBJ2-7; D not certain. Germline CDR1 reads MDHEN; CDR2 reads SYDVKM. This CDR3 comprises 12 residues. V gave up 3 bases and J gave up 4 bases, with 7 bases separating them. The CDR3 sequence is CASSFSEYEQYF. The CDR3 nucleotides read TGTGCCAGCAGTTTTTCGGAGTACGAGCAGTACTTC. Full variable domain (missing parts from reference TRBV28 and TRBJ2-7): DVKVTQSSRYLVKRTGEKVFLECVQDMDHENMFWYRQDPGLGLRLIYFSYDVKMKEKGDIPEGYSVSREKKERFSLILESASTNQTSMYLCASSFSEYEQYFGPGTRLTVT.

V is TRBV29-1 and J is TRBJ1-1, with 7 bases aligning to TRBD1. The CDR3 is 14 amino acids. The germline CDR1 and CDR2 sequences are SQVTM and ANQGSEA. V trimming: 4 bases; J trimming: 2 bases; junction bases outside the gene matches: 7. The DNA for the CDR3 is TGCAGCGTTGGGTACAGGGGCCTCAACACTGAAGCTTTCTTT. This translates into CSVGYRGLNTEAFF. Together with reference TRBV29-1 and TRBJ1-1, the CDR3 gives the full variable domain: SAVISQKPSRDICQRGTSLTIQCQVDSQVTMMFWYRQQPGQSLTLIATANQGSEATYESGFVIDKFPISRPNLTFSTLTVSNMSPEDSSIYLCSVGYRGLNTEAFFGQGTRLTVV.

The CDR3 loop is CASSLPSGVAGGRREQYF. CDR3 sequence (DNA): TGTGCCAGCAGTTTACCCTCAGGGGTAGCGGGGGGGCGTCGGGAGCAGTACTTC. The chain uses TRBV12-3 or TRBV12-4 and TRBJ2-7; TRBD2 matches 11 bases. J was trimmed by 7 bases and V by 2 bases; bases with no gene match: 16. The length of the CDR3 is 18 residues.

The chain uses TRBV7-9 and TRBJ2-3; 8 nucleotides agree with TRBD1. CDR1 and CDR2 from the germline V gene are SEHNR and FQNEAQ (reference sequence). The CDR3 loop spans 15 amino acids. V shed 5 bases, J shed 2 bases, and the junction held 6 bases outside the gene matches. In DNA form, the CDR3 reads TGTGCCAGCAGCCCACGGACAGGGAACACAGATACGCAGTATTTT. Translated: CASSPRTGNTDTQYF.

The chain uses TRBV20-1 and TRBJ2-3; weak D call: TRBD2 (5 bases). The V gene lost 6 bases and the J gene lost 2 bases, with 12 bases spanning the gap. The CDR3 contains 13 residues. The germline gives CDR1 DFQATT, CDR2 SNEGSKA (reference sequence). The CDR3 bases are TGCAGTGCAACCCGGGATCTCACAGATACGCAGTATTTT. This translates into CSATRDLTDTQYF.

The genes are TRBV23-1 and TRBJ1-1; 10 bases are a match to TRBD1. TRBV23-1 is an ORF; its function is uncertain. Trimming took 5 bases from V and 0 from J; bases not matched to a gene: 15. This CDR3 has 19 amino acids. The CDR3 protein is CASSSSLWTGGILNTEAFF. CDR3 DNA sequence: TGCGCCAGCAGTTCATCATTATGGACAGGGGGAATCTTGAACACTGAAGCTTTCTTT.

The rearrangement joins TRBV5-4 to TRBJ1-4; D unclear. Germline values: CDR1 SGHNT, CDR2 YYREEE (reference sequence). The CDR3 loop spans 13 amino acids. Deletions cut 3 bases from V and 5 bases from J, with 8 bases between. The CDR3 spells CASSSGKNEKLFF. The DNA of the CDR3 is TGTGCCAGCAGCTCGGGGAAAAATGAAAAACTGTTTTTT.

This rearrangement joins TRBV19 to TRBJ1-1; no clear D. The CDR3 totals 14 residues. The germline gives CDR1 LNHDA, CDR2 SQIVND (reference sequence). V was shortened by 7 bases and J by 3 bases, with 15 bases between the two germline ends. In DNA, the CDR3 is TGTGCCAGTACCGGTAGAGGCGGATACACTGAAGCTTTCTTT. Protein: CASTGRGGYTEAFF. Together with reference TRBV19 and TRBJ1-1, the CDR3 gives the full variable domain: DGGITQSPKYLFRKEGQNVTLSCEQNLNHDAMYWYRQDPGQGLRLIYYSQIVNDFQKGDIAEGYSVSREKKESFPLTVTSAQKNPTAFYLCASTGRGGYTEAFFGQGTRLTVV.

V and J are TRBV20-1 and TRBJ2-7, with D possibly TRBD2 on 5 matching bases. Trimming pared 6 bases from V and 5 bases from J, leaving 14 bases between. Germline V gene data show CDR1 as DFQATT and CDR2 as SNEGSKA (reference sequence). This CDR3 spans 12 amino acids. The chain's CDR3 is CSAGRRNDEQYF. The CDR3 DNA is TGCAGTGCCGGGCGGAGGAACGACGAGCAGTACTTC.

The V call is TRBV5-1, the J call TRBJ2-2, with 11 bases lining up with TRBD1. Germline V gene lookup returns CDR1 SGHRS and CDR2 YFSETQ. V shed 4 bases, J shed 4 bases, and the junction held 3 bases outside the gene matches. The CDR3 has 15 residues. Here the CDR3 reads CASSGQGAGTGELFF. The CDR3 DNA sequence: TGCGCCAGCAGCGGACAGGGGGCCGGCACCGGGGAGCTGTTTTTT.

The chain couples TRBV5-5 to TRBJ2-1, with unresolved D. V was trimmed by 0 bases and J by 4 bases, leaving 5 bases between them. Germline V gene data show CDR1 as SGHKS and CDR2 as YYEKEE (reference sequence). CDR3 length: 13 amino acids. The CDR3 loop reads CASSLALYNEQFF. The CDR3 DNA reads TGTGCCAGCAGCTTGGCTCTTTACAATGAGCAGTTCTTC.

CDR3 DNA: TGCAGCGTTCCGGGACTAGCGGGCCCCTACGAGCAGTACTTC. It translates to CSVPGLAGPYEQYF. V is TRBV29-1 and J is TRBJ2-7; 12 bases match TRBD2. Per germline, CDR1 SQVTM and CDR2 ANQGSEA. The V gene end was trimmed by 5 bases and the J gene end by 2 bases; junction bases not matched to a gene: 4. The CDR3 loop spans 14 amino acids.

This clonotype was detected only a few times. V gene TRBV2 combines with J gene TRBJ2-1, with D perhaps TRBD2 (5 bases). Germline V gives CDR1 SNHLY, CDR2 FYNNEI. Trimming took off 5 bases at V and 0 bases at J, with 14 bases between the two ends. The CDR3 covers 16 residues. DNA of the CDR3: TGTGCCAGCAGTCCCGGACTCCTGAGCTCCTACAATGAGCAGTTCTTC. Translation gives CASSPGLLSSYNEQFF.

Concerning this clonotype: Relative to the germline gene, one junction end is altered; a read error may explain this. CDR3 sequence: CASTTSGRTDTQYF. The CDR3 coding sequence is TGTGCGAGTACTACCAGCGGTCGCACAGATACGCAGTATTTT. This rearrangement joins TRBV19 to TRBJ2-3; D is possibly TRBD2 (5 bases). In germline, CDR1 is LNHDA, CDR2 SQIVND (reference sequence). The CDR3 extends over 14 amino acids.

The chain carries TRBV23-1 and TRBJ1-2; D not resolved. TRBV23-1 is flagged as an ORF with uncertain function. The CDR3 spans 14 residues. V was shortened by 7 bases and J by 3 bases, with 15 bases between the two germline ends. This CDR3 is CASKKHLEYYGYTF. In nucleotides, the CDR3 is TGCGCCAGCAAGAAGCATCTCGAATACTATGGCTACACCTTC.

The V call is TRBV30, the J call TRBJ2-7, with 10 bases aligning to TRBD2. After removal of 0 bases from V and 9 bases from J, the junction contained 11 bases not matched to a gene. The V gene's germline CDR1 is GTSNPN and CDR2 SVGIG (reference sequence). CDR3 length: 15 residues. The CDR3 DNA reads TGTGCCTGGAGTGTTCGGACTAGCGGCCCTACGGCGCAGTACTTC. This sequence encodes CAWSVRTSGPTAQYF. Together with reference TRBV30 and TRBJ2-7, the CDR3 gives the full variable domain: SQTIHQWPATLVQPVGSPLSLECTVEGTSNPNLYWYRQAAGRGLQLLFYSVGIGQISSEVPQNLSASRPQDRQFILSSKKLLLSDSGFYLCAWSVRTSGPTAQYFGPGTRLTVT.

The J gene is TRBJ2-1, the V gene TRBV19, with TRBD2 as a possible D gene (6 bases). Germline V gene lookup returns CDR1 LNHDA and CDR2 SQIVND (reference sequence). Trimming took 10 bases from V and 7 from J, leaving 23 bases between them. This CDR3 has 15 amino acids. The CDR3 region is CATQRAINPANEQFF. CDR3 in DNA: TGTGCCACCCAGCGGGCGATCAACCCAGCGAATGAGCAGTTCTTC.

The chain carries TRBV7-2 and TRBJ2-1; TRBD2 matches at 10 bases. The J segment lost 16 bases and the V segment lost 7 bases, leaving 13 bases of the junction unmatched. The CDR3 is 13 residues long. CDR1 is SGHTA and CDR2 is FQGNSA in the germline V gene. CDR3 DNA: TGTGCCAGCACGCAGGTAGCGGGGGGTCAGCTCTTCTTC. Translating it yields CASTQVAGGQLFF. The full variable domain, rest sourced from reference TRBV7-2 and TRBJ2-1, is GAGVSQSPSNKVTEKGKDVELRCDPISGHTALYWYRQSLGQGLEFLIYFQGNSAPDKSGLPSDRFSAERTGGSVSTLTIQRTQQEDSAVYLCASTQVAGGQLFFGPGTRLTVL.

The chain is built from TRBV13 and TRBJ1-2; 7 nucleotides match TRBD1. The ends lost 10 bases at V and 3 bases at J; junction bases unmatched: 5. Germline values: CDR1 PRHDT, CDR2 FYEKMQ (reference sequence). The CDR3 sequence is 12 residues long. Here the CDR3 DNA reads TGTGCCACCAGTACAGGGGACTATGGCTACACCTTC. Translation: CATSTGDYGYTF.

The V call is TRBV7-2, the J call TRBJ2-1; D may correspond to TRBD1 or TRBD2 (5 bases each). Trimming took 3 bases from V and 6 from J, leaving 12 bases between them. CDR3 length equals 14 residues. CDR1 SGHTA and CDR2 FQGNSA come from the germline V gene. The CDR3 coding sequence is TGTGCCAGCAGCTTTCGGGACCGAGTCAATGAGCAGTTCTTC. Its protein is CASSFRDRVNEQFF.

Written as DNA, the CDR3 is TGTGCCAGCAGTCCGGTGGAGACAGCTAATCAGCCCCAGCATTTT. Amino acid sequence: CASSPVETANQPQHF. V usage is TRBV7-2 and J usage is TRBJ1-5; D possibly corresponds to TRBD1 (5 bases). This CDR3 is 15 amino acids long. Germline lookup yields CDR1 SGHTA and CDR2 FQGNSA. V was shortened by 6 bases and J by 4 bases, with 16 bases between the two germline ends.

This clonotype was detected a few times. This sequence joins TRBV6-4 and TRBJ2-7, with no clear D. Per germline, CDR1 MRHNA and CDR2 SNTAGT. Between the trimmed V and J ends, which lost 5 bases and 0 bases, there was a span of 11 bases. The CDR3 consists of 14 residues. Written as DNA, the CDR3 is TGTGCCAGCAGTAAAGGACGGCTCTCCTACGAGCAGTACTTC. This codes for CASSKGRLSYEQYF.

In nucleotides, the CDR3 is TGTGCCAGCAGCCAAGATCAGACAGGGTCAAGTTCACCCCTCCACTTT. This encodes CASSQDQTGSSSPLHF. The chain links TRBV4-2 to TRBJ1-6; 7 nucleotides align to TRBD1. The CDR3 spans 16 residues. Germline values: CDR1 LGHNA, CDR2 YNFKEQ. After removal of 0 bases from V and 9 bases from J, the junction contained 8 bases not matched to a gene.

The chain employs TRBV20-1 and TRBJ1-1; 8 bases match TRBD1. Germline loops: CDR1 DFQATT, CDR2 SNEGSKA (reference sequence). CDR3 length: 14 amino acids. J gave up 4 bases and V 0 bases, and 4 bases lay outside the gene matches. The CDR3 nucleotides are TGCAGTGCTAGAGATGACAGGGGTTCCACTGAAGCTTTCTTT. Protein product: CSARDDRGSTEAFF.

The rearrangement uses TRBV29-1 and TRBJ1-1, with TRBD1 as a possible D gene (5 bases). CDR1 is SQVTM and CDR2 is ANQGSEA in the germline V gene. Trimming shortened V by 7 bases and J by 4 bases, and 10 bases separated the two germline ends. The CDR3 is 11 residues long. In DNA, the CDR3 is TGCAGCGGGCGGGGGGGCACTGAAGCTTTCTTT. Encoded protein: CSGRGGTEAFF.

CDR3 amino acids: CAAAGRERSEQYF. The CDR3 bases are TGTGCAGCAGCGGGCAGGGAGCGGAGCGAGCAGTACTTC. This chain connects TRBV19 to TRBJ2-7, with D perhaps matching TRBD2 (6 bases). Germline loops: CDR1 LNHDA, CDR2 SQIVND (reference sequence). The CDR3 extends over 13 amino acids.

The table lists this clonotype with a few counts. CDR3 loop: CASSRDTTDTQYF. The DNA of the CDR3 is TGTGCCAGCAGCCGGGACACGACAGATACGCAGTATTTT. The chain employs TRBV2 and TRBJ2-3; tentatively, D is TRBD1 (6 bases). V lost 6 bases, J lost 3 bases, and 10 bases lay in between. Germline V lookup: CDR1 SNHLY, CDR2 FYNNEI. The CDR3 totals 13 residues.

The rearrangement joins TRBV5-1 to TRBJ1-1; D gene uncertain. V shed 4 bases and J shed 5 bases, with 18 bases lying between them. Germline V gives CDR1 SGHRS, CDR2 YFSETQ. This CDR3 is 15 amino acids long. CDR3 amino acids: CASSPDRGFVTEAFF. In DNA form, the CDR3 reads TGCGCCAGCAGCCCCGATCGGGGTTTTGTGACTGAAGCTTTCTTT.